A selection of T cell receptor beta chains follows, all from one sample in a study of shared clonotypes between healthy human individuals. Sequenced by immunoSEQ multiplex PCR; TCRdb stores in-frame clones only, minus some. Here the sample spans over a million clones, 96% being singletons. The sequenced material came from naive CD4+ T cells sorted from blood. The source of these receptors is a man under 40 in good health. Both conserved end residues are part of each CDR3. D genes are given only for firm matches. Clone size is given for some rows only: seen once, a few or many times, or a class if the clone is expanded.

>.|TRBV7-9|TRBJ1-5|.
CASSLGTARWGQPQHF
TGTGCCAGCAGCTTAGGAACGGCGCGATGGGGTCAGCCCCAGCATTTT
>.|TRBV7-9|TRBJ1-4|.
CASSLGTEANEKLFF
TGTGCCAGCAGCCTTGGGACTGAAGCTAATGAAAAACTGTTTTTT
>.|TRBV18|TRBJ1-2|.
CASSPSNNYGYTF
TGTGCCAGCTCACCTAGCAACAACTATGGCTACACCTTC
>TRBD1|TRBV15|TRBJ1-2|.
CATSRDRTGDGYTF
TGTGCCACCAGCAGAGATCGGACAGGGGATGGCTACACCTTC
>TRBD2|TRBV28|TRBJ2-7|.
CASRTGLAASYEQYF
TGTGCCAGCAGGACCGGACTAGCGGCTTCCTACGAGCAGTACTTC
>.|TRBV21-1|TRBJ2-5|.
CASSRYTFSETQYF
TGTGCCAGCAGCCGCTACACTTTCTCTGAGACCCAGTACTTC
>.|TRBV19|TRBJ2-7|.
CASSTTSGSYEQYF
TGTGCCAGTAGTACCACCTCCGGTTCCTACGAGCAGTACTTC
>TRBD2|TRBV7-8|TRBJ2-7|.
CASSPPGRPGGEQYF
TGTGCCAGCAGCCCCCCGGGGCGGCCGGGGGGAGAGCAGTACTTC
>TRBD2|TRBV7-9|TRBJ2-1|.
CASSLYRGDRYDEQFF
TGTGCCAGCAGCTTATATCGGGGGGATCGTTACGATGAGCAGTTCTTC
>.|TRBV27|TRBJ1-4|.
CASGKDDWEKLFF
TGTGCCAGCGGAAAAGATGATTGGGAAAAACTGTTTTTT
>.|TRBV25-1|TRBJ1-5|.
CASSDLQGNQPQHF
TGTGCCAGCAGTGATTTACAGGGCAATCAGCCCCAGCATTTT
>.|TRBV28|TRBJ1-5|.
CATDGGPPKNQPQHF
TGTGCCACCGACGGGGGACCGCCCAAGAATCAGCCCCAGCATTTT
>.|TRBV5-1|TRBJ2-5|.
CASRKTAPLETQYF
TGCGCCAGTAGAAAGACCGCCCCACTGGAGACCCAGTACTTC
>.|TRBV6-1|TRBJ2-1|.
CASSLDSPYNEQFF
TGTGCCAGCAGTCTAGACTCCCCCTACAATGAGCAGTTCTTC
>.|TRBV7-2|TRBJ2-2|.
CASSPWGAGTGTGELFF
TGTGCCAGCAGCCCCTGGGGGGCGGGGACCGGGACCGGGGAGCTGTTTTTT
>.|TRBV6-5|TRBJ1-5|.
CASRRVPYSNQPQHF
TGTGCCAGCAGGAGGGTGCCCTATAGCAATCAGCCCCAGCATTTT
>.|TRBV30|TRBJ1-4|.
CAWSTGIGEKLFF
TGTGCCTGGAGTACAGGGATTGGAGAAAAACTGTTTTTT
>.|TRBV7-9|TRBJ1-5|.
CASSQRGGIQPQHF
TGTGCCAGCAGCCAGCGGGGGGGGATTCAGCCCCAGCATTTT
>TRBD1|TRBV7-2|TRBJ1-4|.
CASSRPRDSLNEKLFF
TGTGCCAGCAGCCGACCGAGGGACAGCCTCAATGAAAAACTGTTTTTT
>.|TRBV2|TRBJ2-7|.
CASSEQRVSSYEQYF
TGTGCCAGCAGTGAACAGCGGGTGAGCTCCTACGAGCAGTACTTC
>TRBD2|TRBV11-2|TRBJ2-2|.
CASSLEPASGRARTGELFF
TGTGCCAGCAGCTTAGAGCCGGCTAGCGGGAGGGCCAGGACCGGGGAGCTGTTTTTT
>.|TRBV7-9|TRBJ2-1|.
CASPSGGSYNEQFF
TGTGCCAGCCCCTCGGGCGGCTCCTACAATGAGCAGTTCTTC
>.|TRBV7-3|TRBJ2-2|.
CASSTQGWDTGELFF
TGTGCCAGCAGCACACAGGGTTGGGACACCGGGGAGCTGTTTTTT
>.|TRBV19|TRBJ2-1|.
CASSIRLPLNEQFF
TGTGCCAGTAGTATCCGACTACCCCTCAATGAGCAGTTCTTC
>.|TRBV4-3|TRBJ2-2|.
CASSQVTGTGELFF
TGCGCCAGCAGCCAGGTAACAGGAACCGGGGAGCTGTTTTTT
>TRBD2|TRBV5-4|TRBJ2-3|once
CASSLAGDLTDTQYF
TGTGCCAGCAGCTTAGCGGGAGACCTCACAGATACGCAGTATTTT
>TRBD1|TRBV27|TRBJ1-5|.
CASSLRGRSSPQHF
TGTGCCAGCAGTTTAAGGGGGCGGTCGAGCCCCCAGCATTTT
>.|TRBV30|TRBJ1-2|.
CAWGRTAGGYTF
TGTGCCTGGGGTAGGACGGCGGGGGGCTACACCTTC
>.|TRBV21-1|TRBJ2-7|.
CASSQYEQYF
TGTGCCAGCAGCCAATACGAGCAGTACTTC
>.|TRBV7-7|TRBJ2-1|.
CASSLGEGFAYEQFF
TGTGCCAGCAGCTTAGGAGAGGGATTCGCCTATGAGCAGTTCTTC
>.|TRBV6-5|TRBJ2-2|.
CASRGEGELFF
TGTGCCAGCAGGGGGGAGGGGGAGCTGTTTTTT
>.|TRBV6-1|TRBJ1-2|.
CASSGRGGQGDFGYTF
TGTGCCAGCAGTGGTAGGGGTGGGCAGGGAGATTTTGGCTACACCTTC
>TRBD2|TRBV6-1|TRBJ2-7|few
CASSQGLGLARGYEQYF
TGTGCCAGCAGTCAAGGACTGGGACTAGCGAGAGGCTACGAGCAGTACTTC
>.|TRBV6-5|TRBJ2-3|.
CASSYRPGLGTDTQYF
TGTGCCAGCAGTTACCGACCGGGACTTGGCACAGATACGCAGTATTTT
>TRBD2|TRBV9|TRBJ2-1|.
CASSVLAGALRQFF
TGTGCCAGCAGCGTGTTAGCGGGAGCCCTCCGGCAGTTCTTC
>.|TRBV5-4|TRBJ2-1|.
CASSIGLGNNEQFF
TGTGCCAGCAGCATTGGTCTGGGAAACAATGAGCAGTTCTTC
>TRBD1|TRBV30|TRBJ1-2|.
CAWSTGTDYGYTF
TGTGCCTGGAGCACCGGGACAGACTATGGCTACACCTTC
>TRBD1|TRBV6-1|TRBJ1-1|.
CASRMDRAYTEAFF
TGTGCCAGCAGGATGGACAGGGCCTACACTGAAGCTTTCTTT
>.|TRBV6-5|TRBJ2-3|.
CASSEGTATDTQYF
TGTGCCAGCAGTGAGGGGACGGCGACAGATACGCAGTATTTT
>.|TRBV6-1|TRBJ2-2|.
CASSEAGQPNTGELFF
TGTGCCAGCAGTGAAGCAGGACAGCCGAACACCGGGGAGCTGTTTTTT
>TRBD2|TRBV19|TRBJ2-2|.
CASDKTSGRATGELFF
TGTGCCAGCGACAAGACTAGCGGGAGGGCCACCGGGGAGCTGTTTTTT
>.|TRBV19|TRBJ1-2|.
CASRSEQAGYGYTF
TGTGCCAGTAGAAGCGAACAGGCGGGCTATGGCTACACCTTC
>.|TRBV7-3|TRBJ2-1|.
CASSATPYNEQFF
TGTGCCAGCAGCGCGACCCCCTACAATGAGCAGTTCTTC
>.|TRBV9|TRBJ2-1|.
CASSVGLPGNEQFF
TGTGCCAGCAGCGTCGGGCTCCCGGGGAATGAGCAGTTCTTC
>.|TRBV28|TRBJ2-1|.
CASSLRMNEQFF
TGTGCCAGCAGTTTGAGGATGAATGAGCAGTTCTTC
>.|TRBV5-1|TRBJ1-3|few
CASSLEGDGNTIYF
TGCGCCAGCAGCTTAGAGGGGGATGGAAACACCATATATTTT
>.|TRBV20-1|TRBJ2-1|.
CSARENEQFF
TGCAGTGCTAGGGAGAATGAGCAGTTCTTC
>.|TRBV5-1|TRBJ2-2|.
CASSPGHETGELFF
TGCGCCAGCAGCCCCGGGCACGAGACCGGGGAGCTGTTTTTT
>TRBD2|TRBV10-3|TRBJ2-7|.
CAITGSGTSGSYEQYF
TGTGCCATCACGGGTTCCGGGACTAGCGGAAGCTACGAGCAGTACTTC
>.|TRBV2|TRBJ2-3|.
CASSGIQHTDLLVVDTQYF
TGTGCCAGCAGTGGCATTCAACACACTGACCTTCTAGTGGTGGATACGCAGTATTTT